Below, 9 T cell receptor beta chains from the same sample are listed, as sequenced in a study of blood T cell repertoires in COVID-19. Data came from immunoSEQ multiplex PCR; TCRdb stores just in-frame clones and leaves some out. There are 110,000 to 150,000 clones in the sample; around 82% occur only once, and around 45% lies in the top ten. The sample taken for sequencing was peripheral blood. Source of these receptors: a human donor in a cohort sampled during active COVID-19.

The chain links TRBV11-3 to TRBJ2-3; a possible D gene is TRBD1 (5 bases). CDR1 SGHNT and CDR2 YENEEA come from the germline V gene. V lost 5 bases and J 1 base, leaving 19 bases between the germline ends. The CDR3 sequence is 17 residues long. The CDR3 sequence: CASSGRRGARGTDTQYF. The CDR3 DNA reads TGTGCCAGCAGCGGCCGTCGTGGGGCTAGAGGCACAGATACGCAGTATTTT. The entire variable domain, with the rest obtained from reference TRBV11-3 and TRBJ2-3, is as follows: EAGVVQSPRYKIIEKKQPVAFWCNPISGHNTLYWYLQNLGQGPELLIRYENEEAVDDSQLPKDRFSAERLKGVDSTLKIQPAELGDSAVYLCASSGRRGARGTDTQYFGPGTRLTVL.

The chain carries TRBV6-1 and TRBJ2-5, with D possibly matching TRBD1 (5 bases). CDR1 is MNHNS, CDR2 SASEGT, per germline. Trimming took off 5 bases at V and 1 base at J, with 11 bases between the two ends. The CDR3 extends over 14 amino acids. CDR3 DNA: TGTGCCAGCAGTAGAAACAGGCTCCAAGAGACCCAGTACTTC. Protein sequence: CASSRNRLQETQYF.

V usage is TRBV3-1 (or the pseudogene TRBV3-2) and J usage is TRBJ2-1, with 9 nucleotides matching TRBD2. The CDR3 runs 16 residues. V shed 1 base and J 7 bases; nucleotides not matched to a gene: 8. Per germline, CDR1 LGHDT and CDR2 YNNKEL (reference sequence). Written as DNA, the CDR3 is TGTGCCAGCAGCCAAGTTGAGCGGGGGGTGGGAAATGAGCAGTTCTTC. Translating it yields CASSQVERGVGNEQFF.

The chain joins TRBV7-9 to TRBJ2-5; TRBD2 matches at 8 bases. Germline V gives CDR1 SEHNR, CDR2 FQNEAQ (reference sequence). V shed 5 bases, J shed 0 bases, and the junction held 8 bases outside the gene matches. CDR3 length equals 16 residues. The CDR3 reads CASSPGGAGDQETQYF. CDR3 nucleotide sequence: TGTGCCAGCAGCCCCGGGGGAGCGGGGGACCAAGAGACCCAGTACTTC.

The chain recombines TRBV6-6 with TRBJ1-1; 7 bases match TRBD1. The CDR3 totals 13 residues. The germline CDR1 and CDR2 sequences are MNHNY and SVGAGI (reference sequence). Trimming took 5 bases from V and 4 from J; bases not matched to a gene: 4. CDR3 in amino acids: CASSRQGGTEAFF. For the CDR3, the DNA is TGTGCCAGCAGTCGACAGGGTGGCACTGAAGCTTTCTTT.

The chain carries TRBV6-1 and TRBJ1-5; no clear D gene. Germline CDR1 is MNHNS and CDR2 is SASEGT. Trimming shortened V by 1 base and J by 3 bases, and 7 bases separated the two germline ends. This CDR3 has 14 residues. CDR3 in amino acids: CASSEERNNQPQHF. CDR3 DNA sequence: TGTGCCAGCAGTGAAGAGAGAAACAATCAGCCCCAGCATTTT.

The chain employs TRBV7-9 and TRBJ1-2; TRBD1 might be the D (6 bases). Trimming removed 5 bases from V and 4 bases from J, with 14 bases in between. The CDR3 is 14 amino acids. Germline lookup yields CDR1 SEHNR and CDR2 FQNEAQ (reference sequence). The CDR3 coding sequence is TGTGCCAGCAGCCGGATCGGACAGATCTATGGCTACACCTTC. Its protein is CASSRIGQIYGYTF.

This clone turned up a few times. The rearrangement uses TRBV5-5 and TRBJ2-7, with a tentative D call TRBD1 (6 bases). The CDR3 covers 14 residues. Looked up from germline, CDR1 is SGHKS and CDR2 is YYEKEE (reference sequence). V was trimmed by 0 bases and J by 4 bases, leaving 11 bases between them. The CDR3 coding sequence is TGTGCCAGCAGCTTGGAATGGGGGCGTTACGAGCAGTACTTC. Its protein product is CASSLEWGRYEQYF.

DNA of the CDR3: TGTGCCAGCAGTGTACAGGGGAGTGATTCACCCCTCCACTTT. Protein sequence: CASSVQGSDSPLHF. This chain connects TRBV7-2 to TRBJ1-6; 7 bases are a match to TRBD1. Germline-derived CDR1 and CDR2 are SGHTA and FQGNSA. The CDR3 has 14 residues. The V segment lost 6 bases and the J segment 8 bases; nucleotides outside the gene matches: 7.